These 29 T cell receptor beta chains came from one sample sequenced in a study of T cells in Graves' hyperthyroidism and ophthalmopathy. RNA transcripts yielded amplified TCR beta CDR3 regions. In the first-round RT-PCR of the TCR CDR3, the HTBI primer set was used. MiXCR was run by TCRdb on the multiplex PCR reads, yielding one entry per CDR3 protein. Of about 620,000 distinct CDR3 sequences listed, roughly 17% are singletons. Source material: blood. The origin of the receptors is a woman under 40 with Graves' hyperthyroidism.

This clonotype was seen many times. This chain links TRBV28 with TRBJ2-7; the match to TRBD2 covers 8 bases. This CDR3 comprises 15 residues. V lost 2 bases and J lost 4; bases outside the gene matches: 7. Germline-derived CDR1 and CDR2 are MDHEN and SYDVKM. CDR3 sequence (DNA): TGTGCCAGCAGTTTAGACGGGAGGGCCCCTTACGAGCAGTACTTC. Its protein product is CASSLDGRAPYEQYF.

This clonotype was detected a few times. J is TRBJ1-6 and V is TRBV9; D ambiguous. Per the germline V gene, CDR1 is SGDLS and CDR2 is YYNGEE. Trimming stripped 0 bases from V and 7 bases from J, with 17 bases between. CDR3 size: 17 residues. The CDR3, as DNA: TGTGCCAGCAGCGTAGCCAGAATAGGTGGGAAGAATTCACCCCTCCACTTT. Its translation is CASSVARIGGKNSPLHF.

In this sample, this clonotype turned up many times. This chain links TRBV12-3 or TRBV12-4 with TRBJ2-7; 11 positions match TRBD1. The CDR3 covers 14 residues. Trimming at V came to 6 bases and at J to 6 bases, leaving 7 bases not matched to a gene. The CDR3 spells CASRWGQGGGEQYF. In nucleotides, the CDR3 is TGTGCCAGCAGATGGGGACAGGGGGGAGGCGAGCAGTACTTC.

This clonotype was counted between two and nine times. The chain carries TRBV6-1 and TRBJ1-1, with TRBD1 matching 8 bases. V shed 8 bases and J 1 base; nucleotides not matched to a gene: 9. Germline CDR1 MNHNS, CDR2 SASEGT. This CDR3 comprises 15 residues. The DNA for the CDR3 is TGTGCCAGCGGGGACTCGGACAGGGCGAACACTGAAGCTTTCTTT. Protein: CASGDSDRANTEAFF.

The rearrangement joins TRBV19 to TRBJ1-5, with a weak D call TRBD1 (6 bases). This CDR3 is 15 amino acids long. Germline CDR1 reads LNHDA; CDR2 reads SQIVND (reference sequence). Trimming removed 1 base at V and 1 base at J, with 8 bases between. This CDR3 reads CASSIAGASNQPQHF. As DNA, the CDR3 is TGTGCCAGTAGTATAGCGGGGGCAAGCAATCAGCCCCAGCATTTT.

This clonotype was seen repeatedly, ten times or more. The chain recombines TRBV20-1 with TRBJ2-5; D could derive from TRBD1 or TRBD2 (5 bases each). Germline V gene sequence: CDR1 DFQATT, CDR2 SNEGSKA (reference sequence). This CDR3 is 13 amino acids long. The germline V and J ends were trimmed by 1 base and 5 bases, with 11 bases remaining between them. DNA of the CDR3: TGCAGTGCTAGAGTTTCGGGGCGTGAGACCCAGTACTTC. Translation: CSARVSGRETQYF.

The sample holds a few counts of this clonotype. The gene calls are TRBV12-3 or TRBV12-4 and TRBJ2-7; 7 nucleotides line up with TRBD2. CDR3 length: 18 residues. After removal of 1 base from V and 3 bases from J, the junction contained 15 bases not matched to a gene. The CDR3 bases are TGTGCCAGCAGTTTAGGGTGGACGGGAGGAGGTGCCCTCTACGAGCAGTACTTC. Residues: CASSLGWTGGGALYEQYF.

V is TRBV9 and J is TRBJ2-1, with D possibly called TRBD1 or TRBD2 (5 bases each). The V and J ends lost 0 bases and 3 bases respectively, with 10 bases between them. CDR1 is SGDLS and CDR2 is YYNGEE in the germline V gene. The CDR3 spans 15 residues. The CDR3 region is CASSVAAGSYNEQFF. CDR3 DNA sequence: TGTGCCAGCAGCGTAGCGGCAGGGAGCTACAATGAGCAGTTCTTC.

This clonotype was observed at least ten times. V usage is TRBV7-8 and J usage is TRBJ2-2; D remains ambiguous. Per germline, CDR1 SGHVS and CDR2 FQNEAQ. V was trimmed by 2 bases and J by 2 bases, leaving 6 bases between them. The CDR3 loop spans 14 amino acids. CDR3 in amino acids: CASSLNSNTGELFF. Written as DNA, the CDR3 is TGTGCCAGCAGCTTAAACTCCAACACCGGGGAGCTGTTTTTT.

Here the CDR3 reads CASSQGGPGQGGIEQFF. The CDR3, as DNA: TGTGCCAGCAGCCAAGGAGGTCCAGGGCAGGGTGGTATTGAGCAGTTCTTC. The V and J genes are TRBV3-1 and TRBJ2-1; D perhaps matches TRBD1 (5 bases). The germline V gene encodes CDR1 LGHDT and CDR2 YNNKEL (reference sequence). This CDR3 is 17 amino acids long. V lost 1 base and J lost 9, with 22 bases in between.

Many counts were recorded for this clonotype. This CDR3 is CASSSQRGNQPQHF. Here the CDR3 DNA reads TGCGCCAGCAGCTCACAGAGAGGCAATCAGCCCCAGCATTTT. V and J are TRBV5-1 and TRBJ1-5; D call uncertain. V lost 3 bases and J 2 bases, leaving 9 bases between the germline ends. Germline CDR1 is SGHRS and CDR2 is YFSETQ. This CDR3 is 14 amino acids long. Supplemented by reference TRBV5-1 and TRBJ1-5, the full variable domain reads KAGVTQTPRYLIKTRGQQVTLSCSPISGHRSVSWYQQTPGQGLQFLFEYFSETQRNKGNFPGRFSGRQFSNSRSEMNVSTLELGDSALYLCASSSQRGNQPQHFGDGTRLSIL.

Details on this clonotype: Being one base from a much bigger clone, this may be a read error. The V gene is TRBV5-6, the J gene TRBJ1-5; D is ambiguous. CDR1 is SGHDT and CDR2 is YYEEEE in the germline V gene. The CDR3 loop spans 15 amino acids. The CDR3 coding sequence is TGTGCCGGCAGCTTGGCCGGGCGGTCTAATCAGCCCCAGCATTTT. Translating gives CAGSLAGRSNQPQHF.

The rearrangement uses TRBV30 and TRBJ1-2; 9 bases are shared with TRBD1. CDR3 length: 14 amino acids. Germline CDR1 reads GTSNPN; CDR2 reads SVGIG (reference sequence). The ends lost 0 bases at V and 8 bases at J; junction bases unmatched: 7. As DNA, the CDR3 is TGTGCCTGGAGTGTACGACAGGGGACAGGGGGCTACACCTTC. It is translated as CAWSVRQGTGGYTF.

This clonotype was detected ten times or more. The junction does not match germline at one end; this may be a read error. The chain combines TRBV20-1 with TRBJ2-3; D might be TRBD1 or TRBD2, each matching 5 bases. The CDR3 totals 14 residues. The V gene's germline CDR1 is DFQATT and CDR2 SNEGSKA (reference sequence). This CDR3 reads CSAREGKGTDTQYF. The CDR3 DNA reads TGCAGTGCGAGAGAGGGGAAAGGCACAGATACGCAGTATTTT.

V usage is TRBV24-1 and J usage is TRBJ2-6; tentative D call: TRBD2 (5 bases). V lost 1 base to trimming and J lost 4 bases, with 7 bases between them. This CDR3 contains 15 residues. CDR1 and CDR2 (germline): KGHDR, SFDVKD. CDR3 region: CATSDLTGGANVLTF. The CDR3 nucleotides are TGTGCCACCAGTGATTTAACGGGAGGGGCCAACGTCCTGACTTTC.

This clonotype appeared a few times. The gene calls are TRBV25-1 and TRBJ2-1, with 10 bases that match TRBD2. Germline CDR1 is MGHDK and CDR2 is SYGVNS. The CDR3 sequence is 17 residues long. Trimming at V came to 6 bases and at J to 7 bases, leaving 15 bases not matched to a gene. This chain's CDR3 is CASSPPVGSGRFNEQFF. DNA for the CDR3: TGTGCCAGCAGCCCCCCCGTGGGTAGCGGGAGGTTTAATGAGCAGTTCTTC.

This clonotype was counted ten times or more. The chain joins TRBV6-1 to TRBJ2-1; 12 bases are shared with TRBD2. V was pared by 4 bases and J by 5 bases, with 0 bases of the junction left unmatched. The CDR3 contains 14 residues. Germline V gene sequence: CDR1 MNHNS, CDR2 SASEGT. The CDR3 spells CASSGTSGNNEQFF. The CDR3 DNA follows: TGTGCCAGCAGTGGGACTAGCGGGAACAATGAGCAGTTCTTC.

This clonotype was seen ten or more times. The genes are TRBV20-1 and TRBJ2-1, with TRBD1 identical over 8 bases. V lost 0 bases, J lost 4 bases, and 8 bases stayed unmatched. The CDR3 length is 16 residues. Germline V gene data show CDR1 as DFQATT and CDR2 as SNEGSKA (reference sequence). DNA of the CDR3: TGCAGTGCTAGAGAAGCAGGGGGCGACCTATACAATGAGCAGTTCTTC. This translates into CSAREAGGDLYNEQFF.

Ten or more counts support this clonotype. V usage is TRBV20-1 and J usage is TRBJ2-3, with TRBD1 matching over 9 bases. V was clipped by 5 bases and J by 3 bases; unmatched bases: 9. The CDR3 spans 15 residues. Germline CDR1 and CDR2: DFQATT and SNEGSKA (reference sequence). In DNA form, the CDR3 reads TGCAGTGCTCCCGGGACAGGGTTGCGTACAGATACGCAGTATTTT. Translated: CSAPGTGLRTDTQYF.

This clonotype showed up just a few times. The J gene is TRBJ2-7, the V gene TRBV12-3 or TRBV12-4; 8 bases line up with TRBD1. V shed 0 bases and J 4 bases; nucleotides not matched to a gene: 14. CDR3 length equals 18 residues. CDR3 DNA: TGTGCCAGCAGTTTAGCGCCCCCGGACAGGGTAGGATATTACGAGCAGTACTTC. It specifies CASSLAPPDRVGYYEQYF.

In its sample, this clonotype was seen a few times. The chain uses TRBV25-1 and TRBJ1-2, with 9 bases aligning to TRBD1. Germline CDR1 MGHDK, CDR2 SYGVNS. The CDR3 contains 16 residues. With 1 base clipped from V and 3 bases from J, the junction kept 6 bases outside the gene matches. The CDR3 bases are TGTGCCAGCAGTGAATTCGGACAGGGGTCGTACTATGGCTACACCTTC. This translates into CASSEFGQGSYYGYTF.

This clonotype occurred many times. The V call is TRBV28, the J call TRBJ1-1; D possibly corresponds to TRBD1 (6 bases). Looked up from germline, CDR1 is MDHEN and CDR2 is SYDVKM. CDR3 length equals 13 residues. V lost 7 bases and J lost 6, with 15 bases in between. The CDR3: CASISTGIAEAFF. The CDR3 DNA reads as TGTGCCAGCATTTCAACAGGGATAGCTGAAGCTTTCTTT.

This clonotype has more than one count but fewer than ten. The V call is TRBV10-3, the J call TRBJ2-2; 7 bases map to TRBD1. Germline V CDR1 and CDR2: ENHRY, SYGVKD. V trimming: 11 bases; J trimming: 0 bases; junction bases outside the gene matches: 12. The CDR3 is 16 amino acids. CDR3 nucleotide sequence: TGTGCCTCGAAACCAATAACAGGGGCGAACACCGGGGAGCTGTTTTTT. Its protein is CASKPITGANTGELFF.

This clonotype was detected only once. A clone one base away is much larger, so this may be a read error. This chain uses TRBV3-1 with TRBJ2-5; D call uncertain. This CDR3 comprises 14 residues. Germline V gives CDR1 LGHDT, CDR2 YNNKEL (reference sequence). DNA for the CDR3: TGTGCCAGCAGCGCTGACCTTGCGATAGAGGCCCAGTACTTC. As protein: CASSADLAIEAQYF.

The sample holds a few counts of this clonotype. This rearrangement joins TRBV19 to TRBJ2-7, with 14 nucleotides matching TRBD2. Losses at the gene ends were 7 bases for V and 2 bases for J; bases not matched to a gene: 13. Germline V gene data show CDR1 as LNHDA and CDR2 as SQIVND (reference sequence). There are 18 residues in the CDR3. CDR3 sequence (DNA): TGTGCCAGTACCACAGGGACTAGCGGGAGTAATCTACCCTACGAGCAGTACTTC. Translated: CASTTGTSGSNLPYEQYF.

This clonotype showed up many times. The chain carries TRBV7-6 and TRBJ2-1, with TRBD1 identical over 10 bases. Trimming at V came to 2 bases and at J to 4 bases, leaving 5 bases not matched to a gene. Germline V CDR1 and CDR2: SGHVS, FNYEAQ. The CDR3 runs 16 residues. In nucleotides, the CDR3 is TGTGCCAGCAGCTTACCCGGACAGGGGGTTTACAATGAGCAGTTCTTC. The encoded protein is CASSLPGQGVYNEQFF.

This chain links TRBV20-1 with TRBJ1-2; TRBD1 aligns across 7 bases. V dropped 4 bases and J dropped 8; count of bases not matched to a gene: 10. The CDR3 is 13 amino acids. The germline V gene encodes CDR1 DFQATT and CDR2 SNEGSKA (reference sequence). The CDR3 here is CSAIVSGTEGYTF. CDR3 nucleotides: TGCAGTGCTATAGTATCCGGGACAGAAGGCTACACCTTC.

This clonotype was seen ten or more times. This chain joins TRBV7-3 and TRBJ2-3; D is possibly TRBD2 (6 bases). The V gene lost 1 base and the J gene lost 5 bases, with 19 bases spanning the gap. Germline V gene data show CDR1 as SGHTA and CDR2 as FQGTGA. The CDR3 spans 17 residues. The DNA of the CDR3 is TGTGCCAGCAGCTTAAAGGCGACGGGAGAGACCGGAGATACGCAGTATTTT. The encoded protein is CASSLKATGETGDTQYF.

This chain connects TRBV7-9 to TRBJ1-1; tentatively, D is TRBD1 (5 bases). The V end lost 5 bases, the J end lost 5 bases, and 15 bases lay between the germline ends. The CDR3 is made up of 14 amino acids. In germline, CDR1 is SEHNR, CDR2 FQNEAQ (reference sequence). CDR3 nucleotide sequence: TGTGCCAGCAGCCGCCCTTCGGGGCCAACTGAAGCTTTCTTT. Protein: CASSRPSGPTEAFF.